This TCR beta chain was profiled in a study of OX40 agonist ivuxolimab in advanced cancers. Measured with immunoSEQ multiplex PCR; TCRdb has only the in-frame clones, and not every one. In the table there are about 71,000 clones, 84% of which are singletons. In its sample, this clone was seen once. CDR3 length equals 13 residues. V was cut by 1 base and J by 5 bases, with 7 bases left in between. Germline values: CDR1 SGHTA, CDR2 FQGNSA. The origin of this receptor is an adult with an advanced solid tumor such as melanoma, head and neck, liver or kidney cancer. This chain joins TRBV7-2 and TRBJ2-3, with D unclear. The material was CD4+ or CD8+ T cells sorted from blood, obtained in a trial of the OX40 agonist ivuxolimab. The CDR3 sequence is CASSLVRGDTQYF. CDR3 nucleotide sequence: TGTGCCAGCAGCTTAGTTCGTGGAGATACGCAGTATTTT. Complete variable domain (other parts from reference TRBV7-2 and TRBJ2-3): GAGVSQSPSNKVTEKGKDVELRCDPISGHTALYWYRQSLGQGLEFLIYFQGNSAPDKSGLPSDRFSAERTGGSVSTLTIQRTQQEDSAVYLCASSLVRGDTQYFGPGTRLTVL.